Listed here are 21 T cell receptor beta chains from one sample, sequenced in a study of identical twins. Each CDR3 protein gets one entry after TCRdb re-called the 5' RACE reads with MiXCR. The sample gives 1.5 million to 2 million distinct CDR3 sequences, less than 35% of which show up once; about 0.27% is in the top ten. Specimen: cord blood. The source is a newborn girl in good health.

DNA for the CDR3: TGCGCCAGCAGCTGGACCGTGTACCAAGAGACCCAGTACTTC. This codes for CASSWTVYQETQYF. The chain links TRBV5-1 to TRBJ2-5; D gene ambiguous. Per germline, CDR1 SGHRS and CDR2 YFSETQ. The V end was cut by 3 bases, the J end by 0 bases, with 9 bases between. The CDR3 spans 14 residues.

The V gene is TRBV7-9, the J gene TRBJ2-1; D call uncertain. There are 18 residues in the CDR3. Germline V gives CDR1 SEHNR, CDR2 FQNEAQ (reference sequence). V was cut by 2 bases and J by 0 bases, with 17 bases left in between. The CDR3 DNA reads TGTGCCAGCAGCTTAAACCCGCCTCTCCGGAGCTCCTACAATGAGCAGTTCTTC. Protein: CASSLNPPLRSSYNEQFF. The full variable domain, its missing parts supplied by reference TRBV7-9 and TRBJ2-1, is DTGVSQNPRHKITKRGQNVTFRCDPISEHNRLYWYRQTLGQGPEFLTYFQNEAQLEKSRLLSDRFSAERPKGSFSTLEIQRTEQGDSAMYLCASSLNPPLRSSYNEQFFGPGTRLTVL.

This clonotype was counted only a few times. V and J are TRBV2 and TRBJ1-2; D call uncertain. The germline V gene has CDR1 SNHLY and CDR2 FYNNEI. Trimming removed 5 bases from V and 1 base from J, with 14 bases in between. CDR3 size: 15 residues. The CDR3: CASSPAGKVNYGYTF. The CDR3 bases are TGTGCCAGCAGTCCGGCGGGAAAGGTTAACTATGGCTACACCTTC. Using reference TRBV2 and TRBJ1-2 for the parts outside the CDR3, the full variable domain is EPEVTQTPSHQVTQMGQEVILRCVPISNHLYFYWYRQILGQKVEFLVSFYNNEISEKSEIFDDQFSVERPDGSNFTLKIRSTKLEDSAMYFCASSPAGKVNYGYTFGSGTRLTVV.

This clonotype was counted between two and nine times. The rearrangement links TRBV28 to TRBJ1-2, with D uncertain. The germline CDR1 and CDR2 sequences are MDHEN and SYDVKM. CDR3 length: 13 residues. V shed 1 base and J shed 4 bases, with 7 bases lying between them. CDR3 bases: TGTGCCAGCAGTTTATCACAGACCTATGGCTACACCTTC. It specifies CASSLSQTYGYTF.

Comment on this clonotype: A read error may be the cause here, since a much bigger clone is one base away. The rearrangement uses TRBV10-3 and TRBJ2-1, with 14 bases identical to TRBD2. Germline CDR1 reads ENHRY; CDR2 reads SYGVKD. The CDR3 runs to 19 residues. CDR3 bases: TGTGCCACCAGTGTACAGGGACTAGCGGGGGTCACCTCCTACAATGAGCAGTTCTTC. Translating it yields CATSVQGLAGVTSYNEQFF.

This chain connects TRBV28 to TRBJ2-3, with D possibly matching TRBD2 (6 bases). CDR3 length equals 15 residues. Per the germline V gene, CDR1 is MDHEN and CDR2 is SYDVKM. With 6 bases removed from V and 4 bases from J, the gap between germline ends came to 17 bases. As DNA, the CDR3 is TGTGCCAGCAGGCCCGGGAGTGAGCACTCAGATACGCAGTATTTT. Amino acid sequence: CASRPGSEHSDTQYF.

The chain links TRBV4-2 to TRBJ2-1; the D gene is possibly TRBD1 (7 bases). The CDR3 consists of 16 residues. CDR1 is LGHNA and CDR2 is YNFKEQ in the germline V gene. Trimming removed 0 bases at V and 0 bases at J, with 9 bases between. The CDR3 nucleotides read TGTGCCAGCAGCCAAGATCAGGGGGGCTCCTACAATGAGCAGTTCTTC. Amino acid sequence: CASSQDQGGSYNEQFF.

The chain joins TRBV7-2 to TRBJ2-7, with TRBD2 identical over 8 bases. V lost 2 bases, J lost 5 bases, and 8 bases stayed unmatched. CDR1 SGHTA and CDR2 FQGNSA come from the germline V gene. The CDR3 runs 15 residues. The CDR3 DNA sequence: TGTGCCAGCAGCTTATCAGCTAGCGGGTCCCACGAGCAGTACTTC. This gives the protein CASSLSASGSHEQYF.

The CDR3 nucleotides are TGTGCCAGCAGCTTAGGCGGGGGCGCCTCGTACTTC. Its translation: CASSLGGGASYF. The rearrangement joins TRBV11-2 to TRBJ2-5, with D tentatively TRBD2 (7 bases). CDR1 SGHAT and CDR2 FQNNGV come from the germline V gene. V lost 1 base to trimming and J lost 13 bases, with 13 bases between them. The CDR3 totals 12 residues.

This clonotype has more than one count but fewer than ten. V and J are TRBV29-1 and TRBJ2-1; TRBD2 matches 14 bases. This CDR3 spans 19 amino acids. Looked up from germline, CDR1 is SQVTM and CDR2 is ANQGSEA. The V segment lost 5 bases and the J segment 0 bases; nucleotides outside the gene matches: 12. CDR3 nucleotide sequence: TGCAGCGTTTATTTTGGGACTAGCGGGGGTCTCAGCTCCTACAATGAGCAGTTCTTC. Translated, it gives CSVYFGTSGGLSSYNEQFF.

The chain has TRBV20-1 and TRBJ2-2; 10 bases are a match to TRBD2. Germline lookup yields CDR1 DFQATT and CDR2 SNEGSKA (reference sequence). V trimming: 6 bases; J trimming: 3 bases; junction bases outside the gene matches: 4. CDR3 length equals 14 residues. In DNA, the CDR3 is TGCAGTGCATTAGCGGGAGGCGACACCGGGGAGCTGTTTTTT. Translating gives CSALAGGDTGELFF.

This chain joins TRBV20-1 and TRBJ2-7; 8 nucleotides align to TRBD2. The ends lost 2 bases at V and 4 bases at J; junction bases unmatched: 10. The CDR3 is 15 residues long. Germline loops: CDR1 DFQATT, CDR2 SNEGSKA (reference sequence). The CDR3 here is CSARPRGRPPYEQYF. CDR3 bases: TGCAGTGCTAGACCTCGCGGGAGGCCCCCGTACGAGCAGTACTTC.

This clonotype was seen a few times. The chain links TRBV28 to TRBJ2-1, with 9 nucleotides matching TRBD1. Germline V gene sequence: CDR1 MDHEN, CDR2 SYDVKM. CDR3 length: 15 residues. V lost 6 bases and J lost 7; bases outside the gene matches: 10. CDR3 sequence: CASRIPGQGGNEQFF. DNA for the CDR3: TGTGCCAGCAGGATCCCGGGACAGGGCGGAAATGAGCAGTTCTTC.

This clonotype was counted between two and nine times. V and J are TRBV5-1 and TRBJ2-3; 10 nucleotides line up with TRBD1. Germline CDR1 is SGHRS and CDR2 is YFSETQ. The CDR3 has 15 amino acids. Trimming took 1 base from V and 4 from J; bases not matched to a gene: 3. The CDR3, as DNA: TGCGCCAGCAGCTTGCCTGGGACAGGGGCAGATACGCAGTATTTT. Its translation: CASSLPGTGADTQYF.

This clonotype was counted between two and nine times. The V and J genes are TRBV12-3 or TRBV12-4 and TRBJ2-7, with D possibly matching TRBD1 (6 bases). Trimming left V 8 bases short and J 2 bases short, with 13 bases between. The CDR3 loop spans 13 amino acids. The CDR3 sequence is CASGYRVPYEQYF. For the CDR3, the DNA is TGTGCCAGCGGCTACAGGGTCCCCTACGAGCAGTACTTC.

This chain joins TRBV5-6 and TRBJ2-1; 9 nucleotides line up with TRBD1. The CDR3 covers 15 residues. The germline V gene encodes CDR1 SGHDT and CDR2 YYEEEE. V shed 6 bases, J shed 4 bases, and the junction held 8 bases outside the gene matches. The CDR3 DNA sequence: TGTGCCAGCACCGTCGGGACAGGGAGGTACAATGAGCAGTTCTTC. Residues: CASTVGTGRYNEQFF.

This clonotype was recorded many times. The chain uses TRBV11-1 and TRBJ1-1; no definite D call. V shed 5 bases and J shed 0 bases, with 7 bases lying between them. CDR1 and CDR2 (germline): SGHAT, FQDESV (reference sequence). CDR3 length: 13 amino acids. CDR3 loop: CASSQRVNTEAFF. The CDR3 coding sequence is TGTGCCAGCAGCCAGCGGGTGAACACTGAAGCTTTCTTT.

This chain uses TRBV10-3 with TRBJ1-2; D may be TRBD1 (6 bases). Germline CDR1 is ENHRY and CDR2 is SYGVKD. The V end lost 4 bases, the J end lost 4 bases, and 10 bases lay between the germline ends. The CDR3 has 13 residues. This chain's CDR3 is CAISVRDIYGYTF. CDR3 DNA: TGTGCCATCAGTGTCCGGGACATCTATGGCTACACCTTC.

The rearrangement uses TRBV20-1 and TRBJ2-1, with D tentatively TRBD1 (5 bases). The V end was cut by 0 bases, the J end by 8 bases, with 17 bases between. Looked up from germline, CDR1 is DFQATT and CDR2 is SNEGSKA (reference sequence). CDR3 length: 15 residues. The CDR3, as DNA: TGCAGTGCTAGAGAATCGTTCTGGGGCCGGGATGAGCAGTTCTTC. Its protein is CSARESFWGRDEQFF.

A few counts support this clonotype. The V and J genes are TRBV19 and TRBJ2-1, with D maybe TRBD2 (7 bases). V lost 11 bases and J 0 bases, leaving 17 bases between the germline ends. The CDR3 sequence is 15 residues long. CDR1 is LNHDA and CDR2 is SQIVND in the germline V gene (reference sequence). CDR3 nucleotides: TGTGCCCGATACCCGCGGGGGCCCTCCTACAATGAGCAGTTCTTC. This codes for CARYPRGPSYNEQFF.

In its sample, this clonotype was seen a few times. CDR3 DNA: TGTGCCAGCAGTTTACAGCGGCTACGCACAGATACGCAGTATTTT. Translation gives CASSLQRLRTDTQYF. J is TRBJ2-3 and V is TRBV28; possibly TRBD2 for D (5 bases). Trimming removed 2 bases from V and 1 base from J, with 10 bases in between. CDR1 is MDHEN and CDR2 is SYDVKM in the germline V gene. This CDR3 spans 15 amino acids. Complete variable domain (other parts from reference TRBV28 and TRBJ2-3): DVKVTQSSRYLVKRTGEKVFLECVQDMDHENMFWYRQDPGLGLRLIYFSYDVKMKEKGDIPEGYSVSREKKERFSLILESASTNQTSMYLCASSLQRLRTDTQYFGPGTRLTVL.